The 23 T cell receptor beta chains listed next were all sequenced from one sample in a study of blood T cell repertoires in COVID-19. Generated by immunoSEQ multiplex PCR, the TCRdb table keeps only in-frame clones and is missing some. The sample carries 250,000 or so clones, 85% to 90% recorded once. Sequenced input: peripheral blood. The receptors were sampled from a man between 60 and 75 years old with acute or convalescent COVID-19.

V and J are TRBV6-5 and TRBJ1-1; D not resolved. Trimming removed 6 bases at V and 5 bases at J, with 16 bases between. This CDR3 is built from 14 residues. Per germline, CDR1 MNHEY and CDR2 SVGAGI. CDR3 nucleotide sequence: TGTGCCAGCAGGGAGGACCAGCGGAGGACTGAAGCTTTCTTT. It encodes CASREDQRRTEAFF.

The CDR3 bases are TGTGCCAGCAGTTTAAATAGGGGGCGTGGGTATGGCTACACCTTC. As protein: CASSLNRGRGYGYTF. The chain couples TRBV28 to TRBJ1-2; 7 positions agree with TRBD1. CDR3 size: 15 residues. J was trimmed by 5 bases and V by 2 bases; bases with no gene match: 8. Germline V CDR1 and CDR2: MDHEN, SYDVKM.

The CDR3 loop is CSARRDREAFF. The CDR3 DNA sequence: TGCAGTGCTAGAAGGGACAGGGAAGCTTTCTTT. V gene TRBV20-1 combines with J gene TRBJ1-1, with 8 positions matching TRBD1. The V gene's germline CDR1 is DFQATT and CDR2 SNEGSKA (reference sequence). There are 11 residues in the CDR3. Trimming cost V 2 bases and J 8 bases; bases outside gene matches: 1.

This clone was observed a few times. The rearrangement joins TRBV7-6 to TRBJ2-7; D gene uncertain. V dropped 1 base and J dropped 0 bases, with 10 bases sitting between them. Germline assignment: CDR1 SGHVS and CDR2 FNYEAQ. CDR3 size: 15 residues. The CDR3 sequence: CASSLDPGISYEQYF. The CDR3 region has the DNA TGTGCCAGCAGCTTAGACCCAGGCATCTCCTACGAGCAGTACTTC.

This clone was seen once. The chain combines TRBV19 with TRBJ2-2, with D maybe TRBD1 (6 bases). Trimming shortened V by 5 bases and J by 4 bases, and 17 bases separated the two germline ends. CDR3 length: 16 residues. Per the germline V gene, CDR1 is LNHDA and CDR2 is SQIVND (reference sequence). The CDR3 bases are TGTGCCAGTAGTGACCGGGACACCAGACCCACCGGGGAGCTGTTTTTT. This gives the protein CASSDRDTRPTGELFF.

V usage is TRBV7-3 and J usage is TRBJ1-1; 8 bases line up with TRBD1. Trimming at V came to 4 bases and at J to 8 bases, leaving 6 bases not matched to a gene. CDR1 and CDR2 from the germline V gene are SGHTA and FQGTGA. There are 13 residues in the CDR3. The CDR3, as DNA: TGTGCCAGCAGCTCGGGACAGGACAGGGAAGCTTTCTTT. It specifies CASSSGQDREAFF.

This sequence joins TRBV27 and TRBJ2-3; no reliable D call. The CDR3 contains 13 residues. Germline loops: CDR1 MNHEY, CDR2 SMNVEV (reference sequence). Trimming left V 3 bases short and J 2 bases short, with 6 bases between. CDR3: CASSFMATDTQYF. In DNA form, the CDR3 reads TGTGCCAGCAGTTTTATGGCCACAGATACGCAGTATTTT.

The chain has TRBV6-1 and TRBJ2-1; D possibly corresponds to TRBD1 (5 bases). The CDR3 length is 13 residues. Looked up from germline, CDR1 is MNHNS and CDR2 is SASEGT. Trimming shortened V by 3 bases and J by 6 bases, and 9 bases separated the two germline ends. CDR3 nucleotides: TGTGCCAGCAGTGAGTACAGGCTCAATGAGCAGTTCTTC. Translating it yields CASSEYRLNEQFF.

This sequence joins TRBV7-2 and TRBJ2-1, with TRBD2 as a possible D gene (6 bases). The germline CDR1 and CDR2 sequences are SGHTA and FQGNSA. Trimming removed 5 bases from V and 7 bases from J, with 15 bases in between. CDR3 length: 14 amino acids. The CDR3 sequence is CASSGTLGSNEQFF. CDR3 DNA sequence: TGTGCCAGCAGCGGGACTTTGGGGAGTAATGAGCAGTTCTTC.

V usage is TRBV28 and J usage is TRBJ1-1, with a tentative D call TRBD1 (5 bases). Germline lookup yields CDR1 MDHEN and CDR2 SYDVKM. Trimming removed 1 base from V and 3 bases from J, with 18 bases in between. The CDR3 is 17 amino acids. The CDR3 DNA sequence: TGTGCCAGCAGTTTATATCAGGGTCTGAAGGTCGACACTGAAGCTTTCTTT. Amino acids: CASSLYQGLKVDTEAFF.

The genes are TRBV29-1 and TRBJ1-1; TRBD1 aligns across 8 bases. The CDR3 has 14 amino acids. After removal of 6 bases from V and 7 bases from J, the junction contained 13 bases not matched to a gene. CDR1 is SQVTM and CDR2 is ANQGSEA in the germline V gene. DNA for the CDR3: TGCAGCGTGCGTCCCAGACAGGGGATTAATGAAGCTTTCTTT. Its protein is CSVRPRQGINEAFF.

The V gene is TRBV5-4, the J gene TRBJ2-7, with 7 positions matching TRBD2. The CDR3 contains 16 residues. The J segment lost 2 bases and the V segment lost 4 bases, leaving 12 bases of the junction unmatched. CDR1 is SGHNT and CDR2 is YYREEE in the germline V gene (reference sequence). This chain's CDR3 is CASSPNVALAAYEQYF. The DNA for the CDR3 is TGTGCCAGCAGCCCGAATGTAGCGCTAGCGGCCTACGAGCAGTACTTC.

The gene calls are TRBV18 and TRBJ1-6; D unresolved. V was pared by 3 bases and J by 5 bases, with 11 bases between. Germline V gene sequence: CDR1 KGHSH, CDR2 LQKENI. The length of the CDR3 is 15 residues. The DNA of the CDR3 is TGTGCCAGCTCACCCATTTCCGGGGATAATTCACCCCTCCACTTT. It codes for CASSPISGDNSPLHF.

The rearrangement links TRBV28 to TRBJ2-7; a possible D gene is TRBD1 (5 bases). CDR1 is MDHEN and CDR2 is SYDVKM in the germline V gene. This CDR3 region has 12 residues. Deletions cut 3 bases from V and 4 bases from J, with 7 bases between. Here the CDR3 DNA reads TGTGCCAGCAGTTTTGCAGGGTACGAGCAGTACTTC. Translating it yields CASSFAGYEQYF.

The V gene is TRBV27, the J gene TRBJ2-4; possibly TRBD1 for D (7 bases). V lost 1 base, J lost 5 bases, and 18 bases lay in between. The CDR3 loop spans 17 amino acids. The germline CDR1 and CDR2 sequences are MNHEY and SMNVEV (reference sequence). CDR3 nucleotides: TGTGCCAGCAGTTTATTGTCGGGGGACAGAATACAAAACATTCAGTACTTC. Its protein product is CASSLLSGDRIQNIQYF.

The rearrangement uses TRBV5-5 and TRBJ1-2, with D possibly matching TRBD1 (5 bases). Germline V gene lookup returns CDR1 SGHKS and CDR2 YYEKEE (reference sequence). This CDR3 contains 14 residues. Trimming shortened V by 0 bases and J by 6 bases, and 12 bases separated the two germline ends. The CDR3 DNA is TGTGCCAGCAGCTTGGCCCGGGGGACCGATGGCTACACCTTC. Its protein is CASSLARGTDGYTF.

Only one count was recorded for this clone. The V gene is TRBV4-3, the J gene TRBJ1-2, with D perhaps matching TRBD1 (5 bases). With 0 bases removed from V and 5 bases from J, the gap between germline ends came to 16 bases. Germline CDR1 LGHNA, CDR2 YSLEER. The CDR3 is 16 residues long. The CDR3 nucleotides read TGCGCCAGCAGCCAAGAGGTGGGGCAGCCGGTTTATGGCTACACCTTC. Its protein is CASSQEVGQPVYGYTF.

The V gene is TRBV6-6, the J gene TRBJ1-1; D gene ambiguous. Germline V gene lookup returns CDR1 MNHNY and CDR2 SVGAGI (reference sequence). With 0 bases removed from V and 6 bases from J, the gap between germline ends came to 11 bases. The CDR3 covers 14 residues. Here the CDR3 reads CASSYSNGSPEAFF. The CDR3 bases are TGTGCCAGCAGTTACTCGAATGGGAGCCCTGAAGCTTTCTTT.

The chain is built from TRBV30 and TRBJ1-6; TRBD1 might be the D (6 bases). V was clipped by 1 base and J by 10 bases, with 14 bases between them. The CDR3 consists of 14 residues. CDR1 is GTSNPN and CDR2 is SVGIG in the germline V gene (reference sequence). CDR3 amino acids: CAWSEGQPSSPLHF. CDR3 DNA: TGTGCCTGGAGTGAAGGACAGCCCTCCTCACCCCTCCACTTT.

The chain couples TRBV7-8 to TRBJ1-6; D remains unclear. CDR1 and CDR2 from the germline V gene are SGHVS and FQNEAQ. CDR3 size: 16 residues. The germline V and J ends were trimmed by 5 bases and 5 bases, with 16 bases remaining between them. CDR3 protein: CASSAPRGRNNSPLHF. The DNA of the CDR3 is TGTGCCAGCAGCGCCCCTCGTGGGCGAAATAATTCACCCCTCCACTTT.

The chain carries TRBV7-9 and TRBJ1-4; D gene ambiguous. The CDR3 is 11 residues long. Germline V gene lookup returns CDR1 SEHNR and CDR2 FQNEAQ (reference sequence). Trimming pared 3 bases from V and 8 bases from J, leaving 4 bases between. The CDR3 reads CASSLREKLFF. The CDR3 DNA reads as TGTGCCAGCAGCTTGAGGGAAAAACTGTTTTTT.

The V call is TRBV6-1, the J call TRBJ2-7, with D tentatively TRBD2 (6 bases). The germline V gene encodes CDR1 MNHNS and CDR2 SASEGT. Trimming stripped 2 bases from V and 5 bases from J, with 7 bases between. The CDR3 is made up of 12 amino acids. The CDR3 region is CASSEWGDEQYF. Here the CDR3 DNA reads TGTGCCAGCAGTGAATGGGGGGACGAGCAGTACTTC.

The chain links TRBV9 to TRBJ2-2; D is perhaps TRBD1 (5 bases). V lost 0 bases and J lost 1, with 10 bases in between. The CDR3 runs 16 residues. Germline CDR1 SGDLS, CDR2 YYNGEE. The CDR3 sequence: CASSVGSRGNTGELFF. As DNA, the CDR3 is TGTGCCAGCAGCGTAGGTTCTAGGGGGAACACCGGGGAGCTGTTTTTT.